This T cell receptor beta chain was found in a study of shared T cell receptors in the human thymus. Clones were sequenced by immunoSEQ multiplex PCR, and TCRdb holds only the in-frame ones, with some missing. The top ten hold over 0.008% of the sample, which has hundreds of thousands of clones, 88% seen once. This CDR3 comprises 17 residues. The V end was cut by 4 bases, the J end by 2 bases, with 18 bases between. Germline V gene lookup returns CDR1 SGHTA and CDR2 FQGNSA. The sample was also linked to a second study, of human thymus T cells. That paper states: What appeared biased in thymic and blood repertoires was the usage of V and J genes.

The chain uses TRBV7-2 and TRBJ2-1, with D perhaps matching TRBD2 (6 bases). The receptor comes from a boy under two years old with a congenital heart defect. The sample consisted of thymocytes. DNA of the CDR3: TGTGCCAGCAGCTCAATTTACCGGGACTCCGCCTACAATGAGCAGTTCTTC. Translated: CASSSIYRDSAYNEQFF.